This T cell receptor beta chain was sequenced in a study of monozygotic twins with inflammatory bowel disease. For each CDR3 protein, TCRdb gives one entry from its re-call of the 5' RACE reads, without DNA. This sample contains approximately 330,000 distinct CDR3 sequences. CDR3 length: 13 amino acids. Germline V gene sequence: CDR1 SGHRS, CDR2 YFSETQ. The clonotype was recovered from a human donor with ulcerative colitis or Crohn's disease, or a healthy co-twin of an affected twin (not recorded which). The source material was blood. The gene calls are TRBV5-1 and TRBJ2-7; lacking DNA, the TRBD1 call made by TCRdb goes unchecked. This chain's CDR3 is CASSLGAWGEQYF.